The 32 T cell receptor beta chains presented below share a single source sample, sequenced in a study of T cells in Graves' hyperthyroidism and ophthalmopathy. The CDR3 regions of TCR beta were amplified from RNA transcripts. During a first-round RT-PCR of the TCR CDR3, the HTBI primer set was used. TCRdb passed the multiplex PCR reads through MiXCR, listing each CDR3 protein once. The sample consists of about 680,000 distinct CDR3 sequences, 35% of them appearing once. The source material was blood. These TCRs come from a woman aged 40 to 55 with Graves' hyperthyroidism.

J is TRBJ1-4 and V is TRBV25-1; D is unresolved. CDR1 and CDR2 (germline): MGHDK, SYGVNS. CDR3 length: 13 amino acids. V dropped 5 bases and J dropped 8 bases, with 12 bases sitting between them. CDR3 amino acids: CASSFGSGEKLFF. The CDR3 DNA reads as TGTGCCAGCAGTTTCGGCTCGGGCGAAAAACTGTTTTTT.

CDR3 sequence: CASSTKGAGDTEAFF. CDR3 coding DNA: TGTGCCAGCAGCACAAAGGGGGCCGGGGACACTGAAGCTTTCTTT. V is TRBV7-9 and J is TRBJ1-1, with TRBD1 matching 7 bases. V lost 5 bases, J lost 3 bases, and 9 bases stayed unmatched. From germline, CDR1 is SEHNR and CDR2 FQNEAQ (reference sequence). CDR3 length: 15 amino acids.

This clonotype was picked up a small number of times. The chain joins TRBV7-2 to TRBJ2-2; no clear D. In germline, CDR1 is SGHTA, CDR2 FQGNSA. The V end was cut by 4 bases, the J end by 7 bases, with 10 bases between. CDR3 length: 13 residues. The CDR3: CASSSRVVGELFF. CDR3 DNA sequence: TGTGCCAGCAGCTCCCGTGTAGTCGGGGAGCTGTTTTTT.

This clonotype was counted at least ten times. CDR3: CASSETSGSDEQYF. The CDR3, as DNA: TGTGCCAGCAGTGAGACTAGCGGGAGCGACGAGCAGTACTTC. The chain couples TRBV12-3 or TRBV12-4 to TRBJ2-7, with 12 nucleotides matching TRBD2. The CDR3 is 14 amino acids. J gave up 5 bases and V 5 bases, and 4 bases lay outside the gene matches.

This clonotype was found a few times. This chain joins TRBV11-2 and TRBJ2-7; a weak D match, TRBD2 (6 bases). V was pared by 5 bases and J by 9 bases, with 17 bases between. The CDR3 extends over 13 amino acids. Germline V gives CDR1 SGHAT, CDR2 FQNNGV. As DNA, the CDR3 is TGTGCCAGCAGCCCGGGACTCGCTCCCGGGCAGTACTTC. As protein: CASSPGLAPGQYF.

The CDR3 DNA sequence: TGTGCCACAGGGACGGGCGGGAATCAGCCCCAGCATTTT. Translating gives CATGTGGNQPQHF. The rearrangement uses TRBV24-1 and TRBJ1-5; D may be TRBD1 (5 bases). This CDR3 has 13 residues. Trimming pared 10 bases from V and 4 bases from J, leaving 13 bases between. Germline-derived CDR1 and CDR2 are KGHDR and SFDVKD.

Regarding this clonotype: A much larger clone differs from this one at a single base, so this may be a read error. The rearrangement links TRBV10-3 to TRBJ2-7; D tentatively fits TRBD1 or TRBD2 (5 bases each). With 5 bases removed from V and 2 bases from J, the gap between germline ends came to 10 bases. Per germline, CDR1 ENHRY and CDR2 SYGVKD. CDR3 length: 13 residues. CDR3 coding DNA: TGTGCCATCAGTTGGGACGCTACCTACGAGCAGTACTTC. This codes for CAISWDATYEQYF.

The sample holds many counts of this clonotype. This chain uses TRBV7-9 with TRBJ1-1, with a weak D call TRBD1 (5 bases). The CDR3 spans 15 residues. The germline CDR1 and CDR2 sequences are SEHNR and FQNEAQ (reference sequence). The V end lost 4 bases, the J end lost 1 base, and 13 bases lay between the germline ends. Here the CDR3 reads CASSSRRGPNTEAFF. The CDR3 bases are TGTGCCAGCAGCTCCCGACGGGGCCCGAACACTGAAGCTTTCTTT.

The chain links TRBV7-9 to TRBJ1-5, with D hard to call. The length of the CDR3 is 14 residues. Trimming shortened V by 0 bases and J by 1 base, and 4 bases separated the two germline ends. Germline CDR1 reads SEHNR; CDR2 reads FQNEAQ (reference sequence). In nucleotides, the CDR3 is TGTGCCAGCAGCTTAGCGCTGAGCAATCAGCCCCAGCATTTT. This encodes CASSLALSNQPQHF.

This clonotype was picked up many times. The chain has TRBV7-6 and TRBJ1-3; D gene ambiguous. Per germline, CDR1 SGHVS and CDR2 FNYEAQ. The CDR3 sequence is 16 residues long. V dropped 6 bases and J dropped 4 bases, with 19 bases sitting between them. The CDR3 DNA sequence: TGTGCCAGCAGTCCCTACTGGACGGCAGGAGGAAACACCATATATTTT. Amino acids: CASSPYWTAGGNTIYF.

As for this clonotype: With a much larger clone just one base away, this may be a read error. The chain couples TRBV7-2 to TRBJ1-1; D is perhaps TRBD1 (6 bases). The length of the CDR3 is 18 residues. Between the trimmed V and J ends, which lost 1 base and 2 bases, there was a span of 20 bases. Germline V gives CDR1 SGHTA, CDR2 FQGNSA. The CDR3 protein is CASSLVGVRDTTNTEAFF. In DNA form, the CDR3 reads TGTGCCAGCAGCTTAGTGGGAGTGCGGGACACGACCAACACTGAAGCTTTCTTT. The full variable domain, with the rest looked up from reference TRBV7-2 and TRBJ1-1, is GAGVSQSPSNKVTEKGKDVELRCDPISGHTALYWYRQSLGQGLEFLIYFQGNSAPDKSGLPSDRFSAERTGGSVSTLTIQRTQQEDSAVYLCASSLVGVRDTTNTEAFFGQGTRLTVV.

This clonotype was found many times. V is TRBV24-1 and J is TRBJ1-2; no definite D call. This CDR3 has 13 residues. The V and J ends lost 4 bases and 6 bases respectively, with 11 bases between them. Germline CDR1 is KGHDR and CDR2 is SFDVKD. Written as DNA, the CDR3 is TGTGCCACCAGTGACGGAGGGTGGAATGGCTACACCTTC. This sequence encodes CATSDGGWNGYTF.

This clonotype was detected many times. The chain couples TRBV10-3 to TRBJ2-7; D is undetermined. Between the trimmed V and J ends, which lost 6 bases and 5 bases, there was a span of 11 bases. Germline V gene lookup returns CDR1 ENHRY and CDR2 SYGVKD. The CDR3 runs 12 residues. DNA for the CDR3: TGTGCCATCAGAGGCAGCTCACACGAGCAGTACTTC. Its translation is CAIRGSSHEQYF.

The chain recombines TRBV7-9 with TRBJ2-3; the match to TRBD2 covers 9 bases. Unmatched junction bases numbered 6, after V lost 0 bases and J lost 5 bases. Germline lookup yields CDR1 SEHNR and CDR2 FQNEAQ (reference sequence). This CDR3 contains 16 residues. The DNA for the CDR3 is TGTGCCAGCAGCTTAGCGGGAGGACTAGCGAGAGATACGCAGTATTTT. Its translation: CASSLAGGLARDTQYF.

For this clonotype: At one boundary the junction diverges from the germline segment, which might be a read error. This chain connects TRBV7-2 to TRBJ2-5; D is perhaps TRBD2 (6 bases). There are 18 residues in the CDR3. Germline assignment: CDR1 SGHTA and CDR2 FQGNSA. In DNA, the CDR3 is TGCGCCAGCAGCCAAGATTCTCTGGGGGGAGGTCTTCGAGAGACCCAGTACTTC. Translation gives CASSQDSLGGGLRETQYF.

This clonotype has more than one count but fewer than ten. The chain employs TRBV10-2 and TRBJ1-1; D not resolved. This CDR3 comprises 16 residues. CDR1 WSHSY and CDR2 SAAADI come from the germline V gene. The V end lost 6 bases, the J end lost 5 bases, and 22 bases lay between the germline ends. The CDR3 reads CASSRNSYPRETEAFF. For the CDR3, the DNA is TGCGCCAGCAGCCGCAACAGCTACCCGAGAGAGACTGAAGCTTTCTTT.

The chain uses TRBV7-9 and TRBJ2-5; 7 nucleotides align to TRBD1. The trim removed 4 bases at V and 11 bases at J, leaving 19 bases unmatched. Germline assignment: CDR1 SEHNR and CDR2 FQNEAQ (reference sequence). The CDR3 sequence is 16 residues long. CDR3 protein: CASSSSGTADTDTQYF. In DNA, the CDR3 is TGTGCCAGCAGCTCCTCGGGGACAGCTGACACAGATACGCAGTACTTC.

This clonotype was detected ten times or more. This rearrangement joins TRBV25-1 to TRBJ2-5; TRBD2 might be the D (6 bases). Germline lookup yields CDR1 MGHDK and CDR2 SYGVNS. Trimming stripped 7 bases from V and 5 bases from J, with 8 bases between. The CDR3 totals 11 residues. The CDR3 sequence is CASIGGETQYF. The CDR3 DNA reads TGTGCCAGCATAGGAGGGGAGACCCAGTACTTC.

The CDR3 sequence: CSASPNRAGNQPQHF. As DNA, the CDR3 is TGCAGTGCTAGTCCCAACAGGGCGGGCAATCAGCCCCAGCATTTT. V usage is TRBV20-1 and J usage is TRBJ1-5, with D possibly being TRBD1 (6 bases). Trimming took 3 bases from V and 2 from J, leaving 14 bases between them. The CDR3 contains 15 residues. The germline CDR1 and CDR2 sequences are DFQATT and SNEGSKA (reference sequence).

The gene calls are TRBV7-3 and TRBJ2-2, with no clear D. Germline V gene lookup returns CDR1 SGHTA and CDR2 FQGTGA. Trimming took 6 bases from V and 8 from J, leaving 7 bases between them. The CDR3 totals 11 residues. CDR3 sequence: CASSLDGELFF. The CDR3 DNA sequence: TGTGCCAGCAGTTTGGATGGGGAGCTGTTTTTT.

V is TRBV2 and J is TRBJ1-1; the D gene is possibly TRBD1 (5 bases). This CDR3 contains 18 residues. CDR1 SNHLY and CDR2 FYNNEI come from the germline V gene. The V and J ends lost 6 bases and 0 bases respectively, with 23 bases between them. The CDR3 nucleotides read TGTGCCAGCAGGGTCGGGGGGACCACCCTAACAATGAACACTGAAGCTTTCTTT. Translation gives CASRVGGTTLTMNTEAFF. Drawing the rest from reference TRBV2 and TRBJ1-1, the complete variable domain is EPEVTQTPSHQVTQMGQEVILRCVPISNHLYFYWYRQILGQKVEFLVSFYNNEISEKSEIFDDQFSVERPDGSNFTLKIRSTKLEDSAMYFCASRVGGTTLTMNTEAFFGQGTRLTVV.

The chain employs TRBV19 and TRBJ2-5; maybe TRBD2 (6 bases). Germline V lookup: CDR1 LNHDA, CDR2 SQIVND (reference sequence). The ends were cut back, 7 bases at V and 9 bases at J, with 21 bases in the middle. The CDR3 sequence is 14 residues long. The CDR3 region is CASTATAGTGAQYF. The CDR3 DNA reads as TGTGCCAGTACAGCGACCGCGGGGACGGGGGCCCAGTACTTC.

This rearrangement joins TRBV12-3 or TRBV12-4 to TRBJ2-1; 8 bases map to TRBD2. With V trimmed by 8 bases and J by 7 bases, 13 bases remained unmatched. The CDR3 length is 15 residues. CDR3 in DNA: TGTGCCAGCGGGTCGGAGGCGGGAGGCGTAAATGAGCAGTTCTTC. Translated: CASGSEAGGVNEQFF.

To note about this clonotype: Since a much larger clone is just one base distant, this may be a read error. V is TRBV7-7 and J is TRBJ1-5, with D unclear. The CDR3 covers 14 residues. The germline V gene encodes CDR1 SSHAT and CDR2 FNYEAQ (reference sequence). DNA for the CDR3: TGTACTAGCAGCTTAATCTGGGAACATCAGCCCCAGCATTTT. The encoded protein is CTSSLIWEHQPQHF.

This clonotype was counted ten times or more. The chain recombines TRBV10-3 with TRBJ1-6; maybe TRBD1 (5 bases). Germline V gives CDR1 ENHRY, CDR2 SYGVKD. This CDR3 is 16 amino acids long. Trimming stripped 2 bases from V and 8 bases from J, with 16 bases between. The CDR3 DNA reads as TGTGCCATCAGTGAGGTTATTAGACAGATGGATTCACCCCTCCACTTT. Translation: CAISEVIRQMDSPLHF.

The V gene is TRBV2, the J gene TRBJ2-7; a weak D match, TRBD1 (6 bases). This CDR3 is 15 amino acids long. V shed 5 bases and J shed 5 bases, with 19 bases lying between them. The germline V gene has CDR1 SNHLY and CDR2 FYNNEI. The CDR3 is CASSLAGQNGHEQYF. The CDR3 DNA reads TGTGCCAGCAGTTTGGCCGGACAGAACGGCCACGAGCAGTACTTC.

The table lists this clonotype with many counts. The chain uses TRBV7-2 and TRBJ2-7; D is unresolved. The CDR3 runs to 18 residues. Germline V lookup: CDR1 SGHTA, CDR2 FQGNSA. V lost 3 bases to trimming and J lost 1 base, with 22 bases between them. The CDR3 DNA sequence: TGTGCCAGCAGCTTCAATTCCGCCGGCACATCCTTATCCTACGAGCAGTACTTC. Its translation is CASSFNSAGTSLSYEQYF.

DNA for the CDR3: TGTGCCAGCAGTAACGACTACGAGCAGTACTTC. It specifies CASSNDYEQYF. V gene TRBV11-2 combines with J gene TRBJ2-7; D remains unclear. Trimming pared 6 bases from V and 3 bases from J, leaving 6 bases between. The CDR3 contains 11 residues. CDR1 SGHAT and CDR2 FQNNGV come from the germline V gene.

This clonotype has more than one count but fewer than ten. The chain uses TRBV12-3 or TRBV12-4 and TRBJ1-1; D is possibly TRBD1 (6 bases). The germline V and J ends were trimmed by 6 bases and 1 base, with 15 bases remaining between them. The CDR3 consists of 15 residues. For the CDR3, the DNA is TGTGCCAGCAGGGCCAGGGTAGGGGGGAACACTGAAGCTTTCTTT. Amino acid sequence: CASRARVGGNTEAFF.

The count of this clonotype is one. Possible read error: a much larger clone is one base away. The V and J genes are TRBV10-3 and TRBJ2-7; D possibly corresponds to TRBD2 (6 bases). The CDR3 extends over 14 amino acids. Germline V gives CDR1 ENHRY, CDR2 SYGVKD. The CDR3 sequence: CASSYGAGDYEQSF. CDR3 sequence (DNA): TGTGCCAGCAGTTACGGAGCGGGCGACTACGAGCAGTCCTTC.

The chain couples TRBV7-9 to TRBJ2-5; D perhaps matches TRBD2 (6 bases). The V and J ends lost 2 bases and 7 bases respectively, with 17 bases between them. CDR3 length equals 15 residues. Germline-derived CDR1 and CDR2 are SEHNR and FQNEAQ (reference sequence). CDR3 DNA sequence: TGTGCCAGCAGCTTAATACCGGGTGAGGAGGGGACCCAGTACTTC. This sequence encodes CASSLIPGEEGTQYF.

The V and J genes are TRBV25-1 and TRBJ1-1; a weak D match, TRBD1 (6 bases). The CDR3 consists of 13 residues. Germline V gives CDR1 MGHDK, CDR2 SYGVNS. Trimming took 4 bases from V and 5 from J, leaving 11 bases between them. This CDR3 is CASSGGGLTEAFF. The CDR3 DNA is TGTGCCAGCAGTGGGGGGGGGCTTACTGAAGCTTTCTTT.